A selection of T cell receptor beta chains follows, all from one sample in a study of blood T cell repertoires in COVID-19. Using immunoSEQ multiplex PCR, the repertoire was profiled, and TCRdb retains in-frame clones only, with some absent. Found here are approximately 28,000 clones, almost 90% of them singletons; the top ten hold about 1.5%. Input material: peripheral blood. The receptors derive from a woman aged 55-70 years with active COVID-19. CDR3s include the opening cysteine and the closing phenylalanine or tryptophan. A D gene is named only where the DNA matches it firmly. Expanded clones get a size class; other rows say once, few or many, or leave the size out.

CDR3 length: 16; clone size: NA; V gene: TRBV19; J gene: TRBJ2-3; D gene: TRBD2; CDR3 protein: CASSITLAGGGDTQYF; CDR3 DNA: TGTGCCAGTAGTATCACGCTAGCGGGAGGAGGAGATACGCAGTATTTT
CDR3 length: 15; clone size: NA; V gene: TRBV6-1; J gene: TRBJ1-1; D gene: NA; CDR3 protein: CASSERGGLSGEAFF; CDR3 DNA: TGTGCCAGCAGTGAGAGGGGGGGCTTGTCGGGTGAAGCTTTCTTT
CDR3 length: 11; clone size: NA; V gene: TRBV7-9; J gene: TRBJ2-5; D gene: NA; CDR3 protein: CASSFGETQYF; CDR3 DNA: TGTGCCAGCAGCTTCGGAGAGACCCAGTACTTC
CDR3 length: 13; clone size: NA; V gene: TRBV6-5; J gene: TRBJ2-1; D gene: NA; CDR3 protein: CASNILRDNEQFF; CDR3 DNA: TGTGCCAGCAATATACTAAGAGACAATGAGCAGTTCTTC
CDR3 length: 14; clone size: NA; V gene: TRBV10-3; J gene: TRBJ2-1; D gene: TRBD2; CDR3 protein: CAITDGLANNEQFF; CDR3 DNA: TGTGCCATCACCGATGGACTAGCAAACAATGAGCAGTTCTTC
CDR3 length: 16; clone size: NA; V gene: TRBV7-8; J gene: TRBJ2-2; D gene: NA; CDR3 protein: CASSLVRGGNTGELFF; CDR3 DNA: TGTGCCAGCAGCTTAGTTCGGGGTGGGAACACCGGGGAGCTGTTTTTT
CDR3 length: 19; clone size: NA; V gene: TRBV11-3; J gene: TRBJ2-1; D gene: TRBD2; CDR3 protein: CASSLYGTSGLGGYNEQFF; CDR3 DNA: TGTGCCAGCAGCTTATACGGGACTAGCGGGCTAGGGGGGTACAATGAGCAGTTCTTC
CDR3 length: 14; clone size: NA; V gene: TRBV29-1; J gene: TRBJ2-7; D gene: NA; CDR3 protein: CSVEGSAGPYEQYF; CDR3 DNA: TGCAGCGTTGAAGGATCGGCGGGACCCTACGAGCAGTACTTC
CDR3 length: 17; clone size: NA; V gene: TRBV6-6; J gene: TRBJ2-1; D gene: TRBD2; CDR3 protein: CASSHGTSGWGSDEQFF; CDR3 DNA: TGTGCCAGCAGTCATGGGACTAGCGGCTGGGGAAGCGATGAGCAGTTCTTC
CDR3 length: 13; clone size: once; V gene: TRBV5-1; J gene: TRBJ2-7; D gene: NA; CDR3 protein: CASSPNPGLGQYF; CDR3 DNA: TGCGCCAGCAGCCCGAACCCTGGGCTCGGGCAGTACTTC
CDR3 length: 14; clone size: few; V gene: TRBV18; J gene: TRBJ2-5; D gene: NA; CDR3 protein: CASSPPVTVETQYF; CDR3 DNA: TGTGCCAGCTCACCACCCGTAACGGTTGAGACCCAGTACTTC
CDR3 length: 18; clone size: NA; V gene: TRBV2; J gene: TRBJ2-1; D gene: NA; CDR3 protein: CASSELGPGPGVYNEQFF; CDR3 DNA: TGTGCCAGCAGTGAACTTGGGCCGGGGCCGGGGGTTTACAATGAGCAGTTCTTC
CDR3 length: 14; clone size: once; V gene: TRBV7-9; J gene: TRBJ1-1; D gene: TRBD1; CDR3 protein: CASSLDQGATEAFF; CDR3 DNA: TGTGCCAGCAGCTTAGACCAGGGGGCGACTGAAGCTTTCTTT
CDR3 length: 15; clone size: NA; V gene: TRBV28; J gene: TRBJ2-7; D gene: TRBD1; CDR3 protein: CASSPPGQGSYEQYF; CDR3 DNA: TGTGCCAGCAGTCCACCGGGACAGGGCTCCTACGAGCAGTACTTC
CDR3 length: 13; clone size: NA; V gene: TRBV3-1/TRBV3-2; J gene: TRBJ2-3; D gene: NA; CDR3 protein: CASAPFPTDTQYF; CDR3 DNA: TGTGCCAGCGCGCCATTCCCCACAGATACGCAGTATTTT